Presented here are 26 T cell receptor beta chains from one specimen sequenced in a study of T cells after yellow fever vaccination. One entry per CDR3 protein results from TCRdb running MiXCR on the 5' RACE reads. The sample holds more than 95,000 distinct CDR3 sequences; 8.9% are singletons and the top ten take about two fifths. Sample: CD8+ T cells sorted from PBMCs, taken on the day of the yellow fever booster vaccination. These receptors originate from a man younger than 30 who received the YFV17D yellow fever vaccine.

This clonotype appeared many times. The CDR3 here is CASSQAGYEQYF. In DNA form, the CDR3 reads TGCGCCAGCAGCCAAGCGGGCTACGAGCAGTACTTC. The chain links TRBV4-1 to TRBJ2-7; D remains unclear. CDR1 is MGHRA and CDR2 is YSYEKL in the germline V gene. Trimming took off 1 base at V and 3 bases at J, with 4 bases between the two ends. The CDR3 totals 12 residues.

The chain combines TRBV12-3 or TRBV12-4 with TRBJ2-2; no definite D call. V gave up 3 bases and J gave up 1 base, with 6 bases separating them. This CDR3 is 14 amino acids long. CDR3 sequence reads: CASSFVGNTGELFF. The DNA of the CDR3 is TGTGCCAGCAGTTTCGTGGGGAACACCGGGGAGCTGTTTTTT.

The chain recombines TRBV6-5 with TRBJ1-2, with 7 bases that match TRBD1. The V segment lost 6 bases and the J segment 5 bases; nucleotides outside the gene matches: 6. The CDR3 contains 13 residues. Per germline, CDR1 MNHEY and CDR2 SVGAGI. The CDR3 sequence is CASSQGGLYGYTF. CDR3 DNA sequence: TGTGCCAGCAGCCAGGGGGGGCTTTATGGCTACACCTTC.

V is TRBV6-6 and J is TRBJ2-2; perhaps D is TRBD1 or TRBD2 (5 bases each). Germline values: CDR1 MNHNY, CDR2 SVGAGI (reference sequence). V gave up 0 bases and J gave up 2 bases, with 10 bases separating them. This CDR3 is built from 16 residues. CDR3 DNA: TGTGCCAGCAGTTACTCGGGGGAACGCAACACCGGGGAGCTGTTTTTT. Protein product: CASSYSGERNTGELFF.

This clonotype was observed a few times. The CDR3 region is CASSRTGWTGELFF. CDR3 nucleotides: TGTGCCAGCAGTCGGACAGGGTGGACCGGGGAGCTGTTTTTT. The chain is built from TRBV12-3 or TRBV12-4 and TRBJ2-2; 8 nucleotides line up with TRBD1. The V and J ends lost 5 bases and 5 bases, in that order; junction bases with no gene match: 4. The CDR3 spans 14 residues.

There are a few counts of this clonotype. One junction end disagrees with the germline gene, perhaps due to a read error. The chain is built from TRBV10-3 and TRBJ1-1; TRBD1 aligns across 8 bases. Germline V gene data show CDR1 as ENHRY and CDR2 as SYGVKD. This CDR3 is 16 amino acids long. The CDR3 bases are TGTGCCATCAGTGAGTCCGGCCCAGGGGGCATTACTGAAGCCTTCTTT. Its translation is CAISESGPGGITEAFF.

This clonotype was observed at least ten times. V usage is TRBV24-1 and J usage is TRBJ2-1; perhaps D is TRBD1 or TRBD2 (5 bases each). This CDR3 has 15 amino acids. The germline V and J ends were trimmed by 0 bases and 8 bases, with 13 bases remaining between them. Germline CDR1 KGHDR, CDR2 SFDVKD. CDR3 DNA sequence: TGTGCCACCAGTGATTTGATCAGGGTGGGAGATGAGCAGTTCTTC. Protein product: CATSDLIRVGDEQFF.

This clonotype was seen a handful of times. The junction and the germline gene differ at one end; a read error may be behind it. The rearrangement joins TRBV29-1 to TRBJ2-7, with D perhaps matching TRBD1 (6 bases). The CDR3 is 12 residues long. Looked up from germline, CDR1 is SQVTM and CDR2 is ANQGSEA. CDR3 nucleotides: TGCAGCGTTGAAGGGACAGCCTACGAGCAGCACTTC. The encoded protein is CSVEGTAYEQHF.

CDR3 sequence reads: CASSVSGGMGGNEKLFF. The CDR3 DNA is TGTGCCAGCAGCGTATCGGGGGGAATGGGTGGAAATGAAAAACTGTTTTTT. The J gene is TRBJ1-4, the V gene TRBV9; maybe TRBD1 (5 bases). Per the germline V gene, CDR1 is SGDLS and CDR2 is YYNGEE. The V gene lost 1 base and the J gene lost 5 bases, with 18 bases spanning the gap. The CDR3 runs 17 residues.

This rearrangement joins TRBV12-3 or TRBV12-4 to TRBJ1-3; D remains ambiguous. The CDR3 spans 14 residues. V lost 6 bases and J 3 bases, leaving 12 bases between the germline ends. The CDR3 loop reads CASRAEGYGNTIYF. The CDR3 bases are TGTGCCAGCAGGGCAGAGGGTTATGGAAACACCATATATTTT.

This clonotype was picked up one time. A much more abundant neighbour one base away suggests this may be a read error. This chain links TRBV5-1 with TRBJ2-3; 8 bases are a match to TRBD1. V shed 4 bases, J shed 3 bases, and the junction held 13 bases outside the gene matches. Per the germline V gene, CDR1 is SGHRS and CDR2 is YFSETQ. The CDR3 extends over 17 amino acids. The CDR3 protein is CASSHFPGQGKTDTQYF. Written as DNA, the CDR3 is TGCGCCAGCAGCCACTTTCCAGGACAGGGTAAAACAGATACGCAGTATTTT.

This chain links TRBV27 with TRBJ2-2; D remains ambiguous. The CDR3 runs to 12 residues. Germline values: CDR1 MNHEY, CDR2 SMNVEV (reference sequence). The V gene lost 1 base and the J gene lost 4 bases, with 1 base spanning the gap. The CDR3 reads CASSLFTGELFF. DNA of the CDR3: TGTGCCAGCAGTTTATTCACCGGGGAGCTGTTTTTT.

This rearrangement joins TRBV24-1 to TRBJ2-7; TRBD1 agrees at 8 bases. V dropped 1 base and J dropped 0; count of bases not matched to a gene: 10. The CDR3 covers 18 residues. Germline V gives CDR1 KGHDR, CDR2 SFDVKD. CDR3 loop: CATSDFSSPGGSSYEQYF. The CDR3 nucleotides read TGTGCCACCAGTGATTTCTCCTCTCCAGGGGGCAGCTCCTACGAGCAGTACTTC.

This clonotype was seen ten or more times. V and J are TRBV7-9 and TRBJ1-4; the D gene is possibly TRBD1 (5 bases). The germline V and J ends were trimmed by 4 bases and 2 bases, with 11 bases remaining between them. Germline assignment: CDR1 SEHNR and CDR2 FQNEAQ (reference sequence). This CDR3 has 15 residues. This CDR3 is CASSSTTATNEKLFF. The CDR3 DNA is TGTGCCAGCAGCTCCACGACAGCCACTAATGAAAAACTGTTTTTT. Full variable domain (missing parts from reference TRBV7-9 and TRBJ1-4): DTGVSQNPRHKITKRGQNVTFRCDPISEHNRLYWYRQTLGQGPEFLTYFQNEAQLEKSRLLSDRFSAERPKGSFSTLEIQRTEQGDSAMYLCASSSTTATNEKLFFGSGTQLSVL.

The genes are TRBV25-1 and TRBJ2-1; 10 bases are a match to TRBD1. The germline gives CDR1 MGHDK, CDR2 SYGVNS. The CDR3 contains 15 residues. V was pared by 8 bases and J by 9 bases, with 13 bases of the junction left unmatched. CDR3: CASGGGQGTPLEQFF. In nucleotides, the CDR3 is TGTGCCAGCGGGGGGGGACAGGGGACCCCTCTTGAGCAGTTCTTC. Using reference TRBV25-1 and TRBJ2-1 for the parts outside the CDR3, the full variable domain is EADIYQTPRYLVIGTGKKITLECSQTMGHDKMYWYQQDPGMELHLIHYSYGVNSTEKGDLSSESTVSRIRTEHFPLTLESARPSHTSQYLCASGGGQGTPLEQFFGPGTRLTVL.

The chain links TRBV11-1 to TRBJ1-1, with TRBD1 matching over 7 bases. With V trimmed by 5 bases and J by 4 bases, 4 bases remained unmatched. This CDR3 has 13 amino acids. Germline CDR1 and CDR2: SGHAT and FQDESV (reference sequence). The CDR3 DNA sequence: TGTGCCAGCAGCCCCCAGGGGGGCACTGAAGCTTTCTTT. Translated, it gives CASSPQGGTEAFF.

In this sample, this clonotype turned up many times. V and J are TRBV19 and TRBJ1-2; D call uncertain. Germline V gene data show CDR1 as LNHDA and CDR2 as SQIVND (reference sequence). V was clipped by 7 bases and J by 10 bases, with 10 bases between them. CDR3 length: 10 residues. This CDR3 is CASKGPDYTF. The DNA for the CDR3 is TGTGCCAGTAAAGGGCCCGACTACACCTTC.

This clonotype was seen a few times. This chain uses TRBV5-1 with TRBJ2-2, with D possibly TRBD2 on 5 matching bases. V lost 2 bases and J 6 bases, leaving 11 bases between the germline ends. The CDR3 extends over 14 amino acids. Germline CDR1 is SGHRS and CDR2 is YFSETQ. The CDR3 region is CASSFLRAAGELFF. In nucleotides, the CDR3 is TGCGCCAGCAGCTTTTTGAGGGCCGCCGGGGAGCTGTTTTTT.

This clonotype came up a few times. V and J are TRBV29-1 and TRBJ2-5; the match to TRBD1 covers 7 bases. Germline V gives CDR1 SQVTM, CDR2 ANQGSEA. The V segment lost 1 base and the J segment 5 bases; nucleotides outside the gene matches: 10. The CDR3 runs 15 residues. The DNA for the CDR3 is TGCAGCGTTGAAGGGGCAGGGACAGCCGAGGAGACCCAGTACTTC. Its translation: CSVEGAGTAEETQYF.

A few counts support this clonotype. V is TRBV29-1 and J is TRBJ2-1; 10 bases map to TRBD1. The length of the CDR3 is 16 residues. The junction had 10 bases not matched to a gene; V was cut back by 2 bases and J by 6 bases. Germline V gene sequence: CDR1 SQVTM, CDR2 ANQGSEA. The CDR3 coding sequence is TGCAGCGTTGAATTTGGGACAGGGGAAATTGGCAATGAGCAGTTCTTC. It specifies CSVEFGTGEIGNEQFF.

The chain combines TRBV4-3 with TRBJ2-7; no definite D call. CDR3 length: 15 amino acids. Germline assignment: CDR1 LGHNA and CDR2 YSLEER. Between the trimmed V and J ends, which lost 1 base and 0 bases, there was a span of 10 bases. CDR3 bases: TGCGCCAGCAGCCAAGGGCTAGGTGTCTCCTACGAGCAGTACGTC. The encoded protein is CASSQGLGVSYEQYV.

The chain carries TRBV29-1 and TRBJ2-1, with 10 bases identical to TRBD2. Germline CDR1 is SQVTM and CDR2 is ANQGSEA. The length of the CDR3 is 13 residues. Trimming removed 7 bases from V and 3 bases from J; junction bases left unmatched: 3. CDR3 in DNA: TGCAGCGCAAAGCGGGGGGGCTACAATGAGCAGTTCTTC. Protein product: CSAKRGGYNEQFF.

This clonotype was detected many times. The chain combines TRBV6-5 with TRBJ2-2; either TRBD1 or TRBD2 may supply D (5 bases each). CDR1 and CDR2 (germline): MNHEY, SVGAGI. The CDR3 spans 15 residues. V lost 6 bases and J 1 base, leaving 12 bases between the germline ends. The CDR3 bases are TGTGCCAGCAGCCCCGGGACGGTGAACACCGGGGAGCTGTTTTTT. This translates into CASSPGTVNTGELFF.

This clonotype was seen only a few times. The J gene is TRBJ2-5, the V gene TRBV7-8; tentatively, D is TRBD2 (7 bases). Germline V CDR1 and CDR2: SGHVS, FQNEAQ. The CDR3 is 14 residues long. V lost 5 bases to trimming and J lost 5 bases, with 15 bases between them. The CDR3 reads CASSRRRGGETQYF. In nucleotides, the CDR3 is TGTGCCAGCAGCCGTCGAAGGGGGGGGGAGACCCAGTACTTC.

In its sample, this clonotype was seen once. The DNA of the CDR3 is TGTGCCAGCAGCTCTAGGGGTCAGCTCTACGAGCAGTACTTC. Its translation is CASSSRGQLYEQYF. V and J are TRBV5-4 and TRBJ2-7; a weak D match, TRBD1 (5 bases). The V end was cut by 3 bases, the J end by 3 bases, with 13 bases between. Germline V gene sequence: CDR1 SGHNT, CDR2 YYREEE (reference sequence). CDR3 length equals 14 residues.

The CDR3 coding sequence is TGCAGCGTTGAAGAAGATATAGGGGTGAACGGCTACACCTTC. Protein: CSVEEDIGVNGYTF. The rearrangement links TRBV29-1 to TRBJ1-2; D is perhaps TRBD1 (5 bases). The CDR3 sequence is 14 residues long. V lost 0 bases, J lost 8 bases, and 16 bases lay in between. Per germline, CDR1 SQVTM and CDR2 ANQGSEA.